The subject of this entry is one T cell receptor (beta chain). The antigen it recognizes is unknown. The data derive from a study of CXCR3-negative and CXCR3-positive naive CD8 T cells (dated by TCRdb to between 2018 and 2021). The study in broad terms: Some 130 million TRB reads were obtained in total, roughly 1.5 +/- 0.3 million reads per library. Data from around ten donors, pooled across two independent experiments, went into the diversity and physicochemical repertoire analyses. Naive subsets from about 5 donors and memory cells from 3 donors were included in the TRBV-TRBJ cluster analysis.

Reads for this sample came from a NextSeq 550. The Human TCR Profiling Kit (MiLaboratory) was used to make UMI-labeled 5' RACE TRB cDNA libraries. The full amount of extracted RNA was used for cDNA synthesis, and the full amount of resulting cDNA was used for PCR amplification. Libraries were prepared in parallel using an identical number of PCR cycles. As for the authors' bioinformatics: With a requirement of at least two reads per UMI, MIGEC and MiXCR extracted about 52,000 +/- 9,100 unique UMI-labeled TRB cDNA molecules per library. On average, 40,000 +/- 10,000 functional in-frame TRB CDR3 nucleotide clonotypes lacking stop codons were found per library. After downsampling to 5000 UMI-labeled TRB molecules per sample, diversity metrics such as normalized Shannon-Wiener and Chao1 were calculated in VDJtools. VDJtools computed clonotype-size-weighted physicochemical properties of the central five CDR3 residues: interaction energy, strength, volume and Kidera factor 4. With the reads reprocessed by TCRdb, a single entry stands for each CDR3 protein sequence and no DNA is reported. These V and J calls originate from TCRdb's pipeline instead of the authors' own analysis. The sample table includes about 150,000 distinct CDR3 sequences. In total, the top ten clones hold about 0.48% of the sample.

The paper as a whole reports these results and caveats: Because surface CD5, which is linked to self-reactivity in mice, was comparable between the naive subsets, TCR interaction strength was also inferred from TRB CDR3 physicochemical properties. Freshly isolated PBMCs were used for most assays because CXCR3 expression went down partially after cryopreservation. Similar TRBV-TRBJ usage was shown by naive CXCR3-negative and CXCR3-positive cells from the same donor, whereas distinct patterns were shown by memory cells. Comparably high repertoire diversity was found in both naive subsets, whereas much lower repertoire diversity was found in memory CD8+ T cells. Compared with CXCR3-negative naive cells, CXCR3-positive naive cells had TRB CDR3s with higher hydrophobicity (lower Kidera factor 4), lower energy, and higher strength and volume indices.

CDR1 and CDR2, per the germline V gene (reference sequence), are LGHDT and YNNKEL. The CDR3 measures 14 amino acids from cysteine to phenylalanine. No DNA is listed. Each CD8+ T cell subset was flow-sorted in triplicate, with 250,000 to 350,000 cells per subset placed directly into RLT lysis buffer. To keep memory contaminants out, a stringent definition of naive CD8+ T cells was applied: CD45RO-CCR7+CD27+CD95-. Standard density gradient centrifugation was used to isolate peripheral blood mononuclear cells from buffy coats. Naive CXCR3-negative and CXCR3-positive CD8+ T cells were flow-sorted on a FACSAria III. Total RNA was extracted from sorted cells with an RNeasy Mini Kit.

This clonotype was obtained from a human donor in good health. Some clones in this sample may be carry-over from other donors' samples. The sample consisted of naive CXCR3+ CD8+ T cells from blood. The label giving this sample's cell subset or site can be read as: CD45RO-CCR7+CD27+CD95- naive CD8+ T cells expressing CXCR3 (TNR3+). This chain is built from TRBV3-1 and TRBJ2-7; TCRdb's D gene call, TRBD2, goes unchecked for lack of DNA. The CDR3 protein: CASSPGLAGHEQYF.